The 4 T cell receptor beta chains given below trace back to one sample, sequenced in a study of T cells in Graves' hyperthyroidism and ophthalmopathy (dated by TCRdb to about 2019). Library creation used multiplex PCR. TCRdb records Illumina HiSeq 2000 as the sequencer. Amplification of TCR beta CDR3 regions was carried out from RNA transcripts. The TCR CDR3 was subjected to a first round of RT-PCR using the HTBI primer set and the Qiagen OneStep RT-PCR kit. In-frame beta chains were kept once TCRdb had trimmed the public reads at Q25 with fastp and called clones with MiXCR. Every entry covers one CDR3 protein and lists the most common genes and DNA from its rows. The sample table records 750,000 to 950,000 distinct CDR3 sequences; over 35% of these occur just once. The ten largest make up around 10% of the sample. The sample consisted of blood. Source of these receptors: a man aged 18 to 30 with Graves' hyperthyroidism.

The chain uses TRBV29-1 and TRBJ2-2; 12 bases are a match to TRBD2. V was clipped by 4 bases and J by 7 bases; unmatched bases: 4. Germline lookup yields CDR1 SQVTM and CDR2 ANQGSEA. This CDR3 is 14 amino acids long. The CDR3 DNA reads as TGCAGCGTTGGACTAGCGGGAGAGATCGGGGAGCTGTTTTTT. Translating gives CSVGLAGEIGELFF.

This clonotype was seen a few times. The chain is built from TRBV4-2 and TRBJ1-2, with TRBD1 identical over 7 bases. Germline V gene sequence: CDR1 LGHNA, CDR2 YNFKEQ. Trimming removed 5 bases from V and 4 bases from J; junction bases left unmatched: 13. This CDR3 spans 16 amino acids. CDR3 residues: CASSLSGTGEFYGYTF. The CDR3 bases are TGTGCCAGCAGCTTGTCAGGCACAGGGGAGTTCTATGGCTACACCTTC.

This rearrangement joins TRBV12-3 or TRBV12-4 to TRBJ1-2; D might be TRBD1 (6 bases). The CDR3 consists of 15 residues. Trimming took 7 bases from V and 7 from J, leaving 22 bases between them. The CDR3 DNA reads as TGTGCCAGCAACTCGGACTTCGGCAGGGGAGCTGGCTACACCTTC. It translates to CASNSDFGRGAGYTF.

The V gene is TRBV10-3, the J gene TRBJ2-1, with D perhaps matching TRBD2 (5 bases). Germline V gene data show CDR1 as ENHRY and CDR2 as SYGVKD. The CDR3 extends over 13 amino acids. V lost 2 bases, J lost 10 bases, and 12 bases lay in between. The CDR3 sequence is CAISEGTSGEQFF. The CDR3 DNA follows: TGTGCCATCAGTGAGGGTACTAGTGGCGAGCAGTTCTTC.